A selection of T cell receptor beta chains follows, all from one sample in a study of cytomegalovirus exposure and HLA in healthy donors. Sequencing used immunoSEQ multiplex PCR; TCRdb keeps in-frame clones, though not all of them. This sample contains 30,000 to 40,000 clones. The sequenced sample consisted of PBMCs. Receptors originate from a man aged 35 to 55 in good health and CMV-seropositive. Each CDR3 is given with its conserved first and last residue. A D gene is named only where the DNA matches it firmly. Expanded clones are given a class, and other clones once, few, many or no size at all.

J: TRBJ1-4
D: TRBD1
size: -
V: TRBV11-2
CDR3: CASSQGQGETNEKLFF
DNA: TGTGCCAGCAGCCAGGGACAGGGCGAAACTAATGAAAAACTGTTTTTT

J: TRBJ2-3
D: -
size: -
V: TRBV18
CDR3: CASSPPKLAGTDTQYF
DNA: TGTGCCAGCTCACCACCGAAATTAGCGGGCACAGATACGCAGTATTTT

J: TRBJ1-5
D: TRBD1
size: -
V: TRBV7-2
CDR3: CASSLGPTGANQPQHF
DNA: TGTGCCAGCAGCTTGGGACCTACAGGGGCTAATCAGCCCCAGCATTTT

J: TRBJ1-2
D: -
size: -
V: TRBV27
CDR3: CASSLSGGYGYTF
DNA: TGTGCCAGCAGTTTATCAGGGGGCTATGGCTACACCTTC

J: TRBJ2-1
D: TRBD2
size: -
V: TRBV7-2
CDR3: CASSPGLAGANEQFF
DNA: TGTGCCAGCAGCCCCGGACTAGCGGGAGCCAATGAGCAGTTCTTC

J: TRBJ2-1
D: TRBD2
size: -
V: TRBV5-7
CDR3: CASSFKKGLDYNEQFF
DNA: TGTGCCAGCAGCTTCAAAAAAGGACTAGACTACAATGAGCAGTTCTTC

J: TRBJ1-1
D: -
size: -
V: TRBV18
CDR3: CASSPVQASGTEAFF
DNA: TGTGCCAGCTCACCAGTACAGGCCTCAGGGACTGAAGCTTTCTTT

J: TRBJ2-4
D: TRBD1
size: -
V: TRBV7-3
CDR3: CASSLGQGAGGIQYF
DNA: TGTGCCAGCAGCTTAGGACAGGGGGCCGGTGGCATTCAGTACTTC

J: TRBJ2-1
D: -
size: -
V: TRBV7-7
CDR3: CASSPSPSGGEQFF
DNA: TGTGCTAGCAGCCCTTCCCCCTCAGGGGGGGAGCAGTTCTTC

J: TRBJ1-2
D: TRBD1
size: -
V: TRBV29-1
CDR3: CSYSFPGGTYGYTF
DNA: TGCAGCTACTCTTTTCCAGGGGGTACCTATGGCTACACCTTC

J: TRBJ2-3
D: -
size: -
V: TRBV5-1
CDR3: CASSRARGSYADTQYF
DNA: TGCGCCAGCAGCCGGGCACGAGGGTCTTACGCAGATACGCAGTATTTT

J: TRBJ2-1
D: -
size: -
V: TRBV2
CDR3: CASSEVNQGTEQFF
DNA: TGTGCCAGCAGTGAAGTCAATCAGGGTACTGAGCAGTTCTTC

J: TRBJ2-7
D: -
size: medium-sized
V: TRBV2
CDR3: CAGETVLSYEQYF
DNA: TGTGCCGGAGAGACAGTGCTTTCCTACGAGCAGTACTTC

J: TRBJ2-5
D: TRBD2
size: -
V: TRBV30
CDR3: CAWREALAGDETQYF
DNA: TGTGCCTGGAGGGAAGCACTAGCGGGAGATGAGACCCAGTACTTC

J: TRBJ2-5
D: -
size: -
V: TRBV9
CDR3: CASSPLAGRETQYF
DNA: TGTGCCAGCAGCCCCCTCGCGGGGCGGGAGACCCAGTACTTC

J: TRBJ2-5
D: -
size: -
V: TRBV14
CDR3: CASSQYSSVQGLWRETQYF
DNA: TGTGCCAGCAGCCAATATTCTAGTGTTCAGGGGCTATGGAGGGAGACCCAGTACTTC

J: TRBJ2-5
D: TRBD1
size: -
V: TRBV10-3
CDR3: CASSGQGALETQYF
DNA: TGTGCCAGCAGCGGACAGGGGGCCCTGGAGACCCAGTACTTC

J: TRBJ1-4
D: -
size: -
V: TRBV28
CDR3: CASSLNGGGEKLFF
DNA: TGTGCCAGCAGTTTAAACGGGGGAGGAGAAAAACTGTTTTTT

J: TRBJ2-2
D: TRBD2
size: -
V: TRBV11-3
CDR3: CASFKGLAGAIGELFF
DNA: TGTGCCAGCTTCAAAGGACTAGCGGGAGCGATCGGGGAGCTGTTTTTT

J: TRBJ1-1
D: -
size: -
V: TRBV5-1
CDR3: CASSFPGGTNTEAFF
DNA: TGCGCCAGCAGCTTCCCGGGGGGGACGAACACTGAAGCTTTCTTT

J: TRBJ1-5
D: TRBD1
size: -
V: TRBV27
CDR3: CASSWDRNSNQPQHF
DNA: TGTGCCAGCAGTTGGGACAGAAATAGCAATCAGCCCCAGCATTTT

J: TRBJ1-5
D: -
size: -
V: TRBV30
CDR3: CAWSVSGVARPQHF
DNA: TGTGCCTGGAGTGTATCCGGGGTTGCTCGGCCCCAGCATTTT

J: TRBJ1-5
D: TRBD1
size: -
V: TRBV30
CDR3: CAWANRGGFTQHF
DNA: TGTGCCTGGGCGAACAGGGGAGGTTTTACCCAGCATTTT

J: TRBJ2-7
D: -
size: -
V: TRBV18
CDR3: CASSAAGSQGFEQYF
DNA: TGTGCCAGCTCAGCGGCCGGGTCCCAGGGCTTCGAGCAGTACTTC

J: TRBJ2-5
D: TRBD2
size: -
V: TRBV19
CDR3: CASRVTGTSETQYF
DNA: TGTGCCAGTAGGGTAACCGGGACTAGTGAGACCCAGTACTTC

J: TRBJ2-7
D: TRBD2
size: -
V: TRBV27
CDR3: CASSQGLAGSYEQYF
DNA: TGTGCCAGCAGTCAGGGACTAGCGGGATCCTACGAGCAGTACTTC

J: TRBJ2-7
D: TRBD1
size: -
V: TRBV2
CDR3: CAIRTGQIPEQYF
DNA: TGTGCCATCAGGACGGGACAGATCCCCGAGCAGTACTTC

J: TRBJ2-7
D: -
size: -
V: TRBV6-5
CDR3: CASRDVSASSYEQYF
DNA: TGTGCCAGCAGAGACGTTTCCGCTAGCTCCTACGAGCAGTACTTC

J: TRBJ2-7
D: TRBD2
size: -
V: TRBV28
CDR3: CASSLTGTTAYEQYF
DNA: TGTGCCAGCAGTTTGACCGGGACTACCGCCTACGAGCAGTACTTC

J: TRBJ1-4
D: -
size: -
V: TRBV19
CDR3: CASSIGNSQGEKLFF
DNA: TGTGCCAGTAGTATAGGGAATAGCCAGGGTGAAAAACTGTTTTTT

J: TRBJ2-7
D: -
size: -
V: TRBV10-3
CDR3: CAISESYSRAYEQYF
DNA: TGTGCCATCAGTGAGTCGTACAGCCGAGCCTACGAGCAGTACTTC

J: TRBJ2-4
D: -
size: -
V: TRBV5-1
CDR3: CASSLAREPNIQYF
DNA: TGCGCCAGCAGCTTGGCCCGGGAGCCGAACATTCAGTACTTC

J: TRBJ2-3
D: TRBD2
size: -
V: TRBV7-8
CDR3: CASSPRSGRTDTQYF
DNA: TGTGCCAGCAGCCCCCGCAGCGGGAGAACAGATACGCAGTATTTT

J: TRBJ2-6
D: TRBD1
size: -
V: TRBV11-2
CDR3: CASSLRGLGANVLTF
DNA: TGTGCCAGCAGCTTGAGGGGGCTTGGGGCCAACGTCCTGACTTTC

J: TRBJ1-4
D: TRBD1
size: -
V: TRBV30
CDR3: CAWRLRDRETNEKLFF
DNA: TGTGCCTGGAGACTCCGGGACAGGGAAACTAATGAAAAACTGTTTTTT

J: TRBJ1-4
D: TRBD1
size: -
V: TRBV27
CDR3: CASRTGNTNEKLFF
DNA: TGTGCCAGCAGGACAGGGAATACTAATGAAAAACTGTTTTTT

J: TRBJ2-4
D: -
size: -
V: TRBV11-2
CDR3: CASSLEAAIQYF
DNA: TGTGCCAGCAGCTTAGAGGCTGCAATTCAGTACTTC

J: TRBJ2-7
D: TRBD2
size: -
V: TRBV29-1
CDR3: CSVSTSPGYEQYF
DNA: TGCAGCGTTTCGACTAGCCCAGGCTACGAGCAGTACTTC

J: TRBJ2-2
D: TRBD1
size: -
V: TRBV6-4
CDR3: CASSEQGSGTGELFF
DNA: TGTGCCAGCAGTGAACAGGGGTCGGGGACCGGGGAGCTGTTTTTT

J: TRBJ1-2
D: TRBD1
size: -
V: TRBV5-4
CDR3: CASSFRDRGYGYTF
DNA: TGTGCCAGCAGCTTCCGGGACAGGGGTTATGGCTACACCTTC

J: TRBJ1-1
D: -
size: -
V: TRBV19
CDR3: CASSSSGTNLNRFF
DNA: TGTGCCAGTAGTTCCTCCGGGACTAATTTGAATCGGTTCTTT

J: TRBJ2-1
D: -
size: -
V: TRBV7-9
CDR3: CASSLLRARNEQFF
DNA: TGTGCCAGCAGCTTACTGAGGGCCAGAAATGAGCAGTTCTTC

J: TRBJ1-1
D: -
size: -
V: TRBV5-1
CDR3: CASSLVPGNVNTEAFF
DNA: TGCGCCAGCAGCTTGGTCCCAGGGAATGTGAACACTGAAGCTTTCTTT

J: TRBJ2-1
D: -
size: -
V: TRBV14
CDR3: CASRPGSSYNEQFF
DNA: TGTGCCAGCAGACCCGGGAGCTCCTACAATGAGCAGTTCTTC

J: TRBJ1-3
D: TRBD1
size: -
V: TRBV7-2
CDR3: CASSTDRGNTIYF
DNA: TGTGCCAGCAGCACGGACAGGGGTAACACCATATATTTT

J: TRBJ2-2
D: -
size: -
V: TRBV7-9
CDR3: CASSPGEGTGELFF
DNA: TGTGCCAGCAGCCCAGGGGAGGGCACCGGGGAGCTGTTTTTT

J: TRBJ2-3
D: TRBD2
size: -
V: TRBV7-3
CDR3: CASSLGIPGAGAPDTQYF
DNA: TGTGCCAGCAGCCTAGGGATTCCTGGGGCGGGAGCCCCAGATACGCAGTATTTT

J: TRBJ2-2
D: -
size: -
V: TRBV29-1
CDR3: CSVRTESNTGELFF
DNA: TGCAGCGTTAGGACAGAATCGAACACCGGGGAGCTGTTTTTT

J: TRBJ2-3
D: TRBD2
size: -
V: TRBV6-1
CDR3: CASSVGGRGDTQYF
DNA: TGTGCCAGCAGCGTCGGCGGGCGGGGGGATACGCAGTATTTT

J: TRBJ2-4
D: -
size: -
V: TRBV25-1
CDR3: CASSPSSLAKNIQYF
DNA: TGTGCCAGCAGCCCCAGTTCTTTAGCCAAAAACATTCAGTACTTC

J: TRBJ2-7
D: -
size: -
V: TRBV7-8
CDR3: CASSRSPTRSEQYF
DNA: TGTGCCAGCAGCCGATCCCCGACTAGGAGCGAGCAGTACTTC

J: TRBJ1-4
D: TRBD1
size: -
V: TRBV5-1
CDR3: CASSLQTGEGEKLFF
DNA: TGCGCCAGCAGCTTACAGACAGGGGAGGGTGAAAAACTGTTTTTT

J: TRBJ2-1
D: -
size: -
V: TRBV5-1
CDR3: CASSLDGSPGEQFF
DNA: TGCGCCAGCAGCTTGGACGGGAGCCCTGGTGAGCAGTTCTTC

J: TRBJ2-7
D: -
size: -
V: TRBV5-1
CDR3: CASSFTGSRTYEQYF
DNA: TGCGCCAGCAGCTTTACCGGGTCAAGGACCTACGAGCAGTACTTC

J: TRBJ1-1
D: -
size: -
V: TRBV4-1
CDR3: CASSQLDYTEAFF
DNA: TGCGCCAGCAGCCAACTAGACTACACTGAAGCTTTCTTT